These 24 T cell receptor beta chains share one sample of origin, sequenced in a study of shared clonotypes between healthy human individuals. Method: immunoSEQ multiplex PCR; TCRdb's copy keeps in-frame clones and lacks some. The sample records approximately 470,000 clones, almost 80% being singletons. Specimen: PBMCs. Source of these receptors: a woman aged 40 to 50 in good health. Some clones in this sample may be carry-over from other donors' samples.

This clone showed up just once. This sequence joins TRBV6-1 and TRBJ1-2; a weak D match, TRBD1 (5 bases). Germline-derived CDR1 and CDR2 are MNHNS and SASEGT. Trimming shortened V by 7 bases and J by 3 bases, and 9 bases separated the two germline ends. This CDR3 spans 12 amino acids. CDR3 in DNA: TGTGCCAGCAATTCGGGGGACTATGGCTACACCTTC. This codes for CASNSGDYGYTF.

The chain joins TRBV7-8 to TRBJ2-7, with 10 bases aligning to TRBD2. Per germline, CDR1 SGHVS and CDR2 FQNEAQ. The V and J ends lost 4 bases and 3 bases, in that order; junction bases with no gene match: 6. This CDR3 comprises 15 residues. The CDR3 spells CASSSLASGSYEQYF. The CDR3 DNA reads TGTGCCAGCAGCTCCCTCGCTAGCGGGAGCTACGAGCAGTACTTC.

The chain combines TRBV19 with TRBJ2-3; 8 bases are shared with TRBD1. Germline-derived CDR1 and CDR2 are LNHDA and SQIVND (reference sequence). The junction had 5 bases not matched to a gene; V was cut back by 5 bases and J by 4 bases. CDR3 length: 14 residues. For the CDR3, the DNA is TGTGCCAGTAGTGTGGACAGGGCTTCAGATACGCAGTATTTT. It specifies CASSVDRASDTQYF.

Only one count was recorded for this clone. J is TRBJ2-5 and V is TRBV5-1; 8 bases align to TRBD1. After removal of 4 bases from V and 4 bases from J, the junction contained 12 bases not matched to a gene. Germline CDR1 and CDR2: SGHRS and YFSETQ. The CDR3 totals 16 residues. Written as DNA, the CDR3 is TGCGCCAGCAGCGGTGAGGTGGTCAGGGGGCGAGAGACCCAGTACTTC. Protein sequence: CASSGEVVRGRETQYF.

The chain joins TRBV6-1 to TRBJ2-6; D perhaps matches TRBD2 (6 bases). Deletions cut 3 bases from V and 2 bases from J, with 11 bases between. Germline CDR1 reads MNHNS; CDR2 reads SASEGT. The CDR3 extends over 16 amino acids. CDR3 sequence (DNA): TGTGCCAGCAGTGAGCAGGCTAGCGCTGGGGCCAACGTCCTGACTTTC. Its protein product is CASSEQASAGANVLTF.

The V call is TRBV4-3, the J call TRBJ2-7; TRBD2 is a possible D gene (6 bases). The CDR3 has 16 residues. V was pared by 0 bases and J by 2 bases, with 14 bases between. Germline loops: CDR1 LGHNA, CDR2 YSLEER. As DNA, the CDR3 is TGCGCCAGCAGCCAAGATGTCCTAGCGCCTACCTACGAGCAGTACTTC. Protein: CASSQDVLAPTYEQYF.

This sequence joins TRBV7-2 and TRBJ1-2, with 7 bases identical to TRBD1. Germline CDR1 is SGHTA and CDR2 is FQGNSA. J gave up 5 bases and V 1 base, and 1 base lay outside the gene matches. The CDR3 length is 13 residues. Here the CDR3 reads CASSLEQGYGYTF. The CDR3 DNA is TGTGCCAGCAGCTTAGAACAGGGGTATGGCTACACCTTC.

This rearrangement joins TRBV7-8 to TRBJ1-1; unclear D gene. Germline lookup yields CDR1 SGHVS and CDR2 FQNEAQ. The CDR3 contains 16 residues. V lost 1 base and J lost 1, with 13 bases in between. This CDR3 is CASSLGWVEGNTEAFF. The CDR3, as DNA: TGTGCCAGCAGCTTAGGGTGGGTGGAAGGGAACACTGAAGCTTTCTTT.

This chain joins TRBV19 and TRBJ1-2; D is undetermined. The CDR3 length is 14 residues. Looked up from germline, CDR1 is LNHDA and CDR2 is SQIVND (reference sequence). V was shortened by 2 bases and J by 4 bases, with 11 bases between the two germline ends. Here the CDR3 reads CASSISRLLYGYTF. CDR3 DNA sequence: TGTGCCAGTAGTATATCCCGTCTCCTCTATGGCTACACCTTC.

V is TRBV4-3 and J is TRBJ2-7; weak D call: TRBD2 (6 bases). This CDR3 comprises 14 residues. Looked up from germline, CDR1 is LGHNA and CDR2 is YSLEER. Trimming cost V 0 bases and J 6 bases, with 12 bases left between them. For the CDR3, the DNA is TGCGCCAGCAGCCAAGATATAGCGGTTGGCGAGCAGTACTTC. This encodes CASSQDIAVGEQYF.

This clone turned up a few times. The chain uses TRBV6-5 and TRBJ2-2; D uncertain. Germline CDR1 MNHEY, CDR2 SVGAGI. Deletions cut 2 bases from V and 7 bases from J, with 11 bases between. The CDR3 is made up of 14 amino acids. CDR3 sequence reads: CASSYQSAVGELFF. CDR3 in DNA: TGTGCCAGCAGTTACCAGAGCGCGGTCGGGGAGCTGTTTTTT.

The genes are TRBV7-3 and TRBJ2-1; tentatively, D is TRBD1 or TRBD2 (6 bases each). The CDR3 sequence is 14 residues long. The V and J ends lost 2 bases and 5 bases respectively, with 10 bases between them. Germline values: CDR1 SGHTA, CDR2 FQGTGA. The CDR3 nucleotides read TGTGCCAGCAGCTTAGGGGGGCACAACAATGAGCAGTTCTTC. Translation gives CASSLGGHNNEQFF.

The chain employs TRBV19 and TRBJ2-7; the D is unclear. Looked up from germline, CDR1 is LNHDA and CDR2 is SQIVND (reference sequence). CDR3 size: 15 residues. Deletions cut 3 bases from V and 0 bases from J, with 12 bases between. The chain's CDR3 is CASSISAVSSYEQYF. The CDR3 DNA is TGTGCCAGTAGTATCTCGGCCGTCTCCTCCTACGAGCAGTACTTC.

This clone has only a few counts. The V and J genes are TRBV19 and TRBJ1-6; TRBD1 matches at 7 bases. The V segment lost 5 bases and the J segment 7 bases; nucleotides outside the gene matches: 11. CDR1 LNHDA and CDR2 SQIVND come from the germline V gene (reference sequence). The CDR3 has 16 residues. The chain's CDR3 is CASSSRQGHLNSPLHF. The CDR3 DNA reads as TGTGCCAGTAGTTCCCGACAGGGTCACCTGAATTCACCCCTCCACTTT.

The chain recombines TRBV29-1 with TRBJ1-1; 7 nucleotides match TRBD1. CDR1 and CDR2 from the germline V gene are SQVTM and ANQGSEA. V lost 4 bases and J lost 1; bases outside the gene matches: 6. There are 14 residues in the CDR3. CDR3 loop: CSVVRTGANTEAFF. The CDR3 DNA is TGCAGCGTTGTCCGGACAGGAGCGAACACTGAAGCTTTCTTT.

The V call is TRBV5-1, the J call TRBJ1-1; D call uncertain. V dropped 4 bases and J dropped 1 base, with 20 bases sitting between them. The CDR3 contains 17 residues. Germline loops: CDR1 SGHRS, CDR2 YFSETQ. The CDR3 protein is CASSHRAVLGQNTEAFF. CDR3 bases: TGCGCCAGCAGCCACCGGGCCGTACTTGGGCAGAACACTGAAGCTTTCTTT. Full variable domain (rest looked up from reference TRBV5-1 and TRBJ1-1): KAGVTQTPRYLIKTRGQQVTLSCSPISGHRSVSWYQQTPGQGLQFLFEYFSETQRNKGNFPGRFSGRQFSNSRSEMNVSTLELGDSALYLCASSHRAVLGQNTEAFFGQGTRLTVV.

The chain employs TRBV15 and TRBJ1-3, with 7 bases that match TRBD1. CDR3 length: 17 amino acids. The germline V gene encodes CDR1 LNHNV and CDR2 YYDKDF (reference sequence). J lost 3 bases, V lost 0 bases, and 8 bases had no gene match. CDR3 amino acids: CATSRDGQDNRGNTIYF. CDR3 DNA: TGTGCCACCAGCAGAGACGGACAGGACAACCGTGGAAACACCATATATTTT.

The V and J genes are TRBV14 and TRBJ2-7; weak D call: TRBD2 (6 bases). Trimming took 4 bases from V and 3 from J, leaving 10 bases between them. Per the germline V gene, CDR1 is SGHDN and CDR2 is FVKESK. There are 13 residues in the CDR3. The CDR3 DNA reads as TGTGCCAGCAGCCCCGGGACTCACTACGAGCAGTACTTC. Translating it yields CASSPGTHYEQYF.

Comments on this clone: This same CDR3 is encoded by further DNA sequences in the sample. This rearrangement joins TRBV6-1 to TRBJ1-1; D may be TRBD1 (6 bases). V was trimmed by 2 bases and J by 1 base, leaving 8 bases between them. The CDR3 runs 14 residues. Germline assignment: CDR1 MNHNS and CDR2 SASEGT. CDR3 loop: CASSERGQNTEAFF. In DNA form, the CDR3 reads TGTGCCAGCAGTGAACGGGGGCAGAACACTGAAGCTTTCTTT.

This chain connects TRBV18 to TRBJ1-4, with D perhaps matching TRBD1 (6 bases). Germline values: CDR1 KGHSH, CDR2 LQKENI. The CDR3 spans 13 residues. V gave up 6 bases and J gave up 5 bases, with 10 bases separating them. The CDR3 loop is CASSGDNNEKLFF. CDR3 DNA sequence: TGTGCCAGCTCTGGGGACAACAATGAAAAACTGTTTTTT.

The chain is built from TRBV19 and TRBJ2-3; possibly TRBD2 for D (5 bases). Germline CDR1 is LNHDA and CDR2 is SQIVND (reference sequence). Deletions cut 4 bases from V and 2 bases from J, with 19 bases between. There are 17 residues in the CDR3. Here the CDR3 reads CASSTRRAEDLTDTQYF. Written as DNA, the CDR3 is TGTGCCAGTAGTACCCGGCGGGCAGAGGACCTCACAGATACGCAGTATTTT.

The chain couples TRBV27 to TRBJ1-2, with 8 bases identical to TRBD1. This CDR3 has 17 residues. Trimming took 0 bases from V and 8 from J; bases not matched to a gene: 14. Per the germline V gene, CDR1 is MNHEY and CDR2 is SMNVEV (reference sequence). For the CDR3, the DNA is TGTGCCAGCAGTTTATCATCGGGACAGGCCATTCTTCGGGGCTACACCTTC. This encodes CASSLSSGQAILRGYTF.

Of note for this clone: A much bigger clone sits one base away, suggesting this may be a read error. The J gene is TRBJ2-1, the V gene TRBV5-6; 11 bases are shared with TRBD2. Germline V gene sequence: CDR1 SGHDT, CDR2 YYEEEE. This CDR3 spans 16 amino acids. The V segment lost 3 bases and the J segment 4 bases; nucleotides outside the gene matches: 6. DNA of the CDR3: TGTGCCAGCAGCTCCGCCGGGACTAGCGGATACAATGAGCAGTTCTTC. It yields the protein CASSSAGTSGYNEQFF.

This clone was counted a single time. The chain is built from TRBV10-2 and TRBJ2-1; 9 nucleotides match TRBD1. Trimming removed 8 bases from V and 4 bases from J; junction bases left unmatched: 6. Germline V CDR1 and CDR2: WSHSY, SAAADI. The CDR3 sequence is 14 residues long. This CDR3 reads CASFRDREYNEQFF. The CDR3 nucleotides read TGCGCCAGCTTCCGGGACAGGGAGTACAATGAGCAGTTCTTC.